This T cell receptor beta chain stems from a study of cytomegalovirus exposure and HLA in healthy donors (dated by TCRdb to between 2016 and 2019). In the study overall: In an earlier analysis of 550 to 750 of the donors, approximately 300 Gb of sequence data and 90 million to 120 million unique TCR beta sequences from roughly 190 million T cells were reported. Donor age, sex, ethnicity and CMV serostatus were compiled alongside the repertoire data. A later genetic analysis used genome-wide SNP genotypes for about three fifths of the 666 donors, treating that subset as a discovery cohort. The study was designed to test whether signatures of past pathogen exposure could be identified by cataloging public T cell receptors. Every repertoire in the discovery cohort had been generated on one and the same sequencing platform. In the later analysis, no new phenotypic data were used to find candidate immune exposures; instead, reliance was placed on TCR beta sequences and their occurrence across donors. Of the approximately 370 genotyped donors, less than 85% were placed in the genetic ancestry cluster associated with self-reported Caucasian donors. Typing coverage varied by locus: roughly 629-640 donors for A, B, C, DRB1 and DQB1; some 520 for DQA1; more than 600 for DPA1; roughly 450 for DPB1. The T cell repertoires of around 670 subjects were profiled by immunosequencing and related to cytomegalovirus serostatus. A few DR-DQ haplotypes were handled as single units for association and clustering because linkage in the cohort was strong. An early release that covered approximately 600 HLA-typed donors contained about 300 gigabases of sequencing data and approximately 85 million unique TCR sequences. The study combined high-throughput TCR immunosequencing, statistical association of individual TCRs with disease status, and machine learning to predict cytomegalovirus infection status. Both class I and class II loci were covered by HLA typing, at four-digit resolution. In an earlier analysis of 587 of the donors, high-throughput TCR beta sequencing was used to judge whether each TCR beta V gene segment behaved as functional or pseudogenic. Along with the approximately 620-subject first cohort, a separate validation cohort of over 90 different subjects was used. A later analysis re-analyzed previously published TCR beta repertoires from about 730 donors and added high-resolution HLA genotyping to study TCR occurrence patterns. Among several hundred genotyped donors of the cohort, an average of roughly 230,000 unique TCR beta nucleotide sequences was sequenced per donor, of which approximately 18% were non-productive.

Libraries were prepared through the immunoSEQ multiplex PCR assay. For the multiplex PCR, a mixture combining 60 forward primers for TCR Vbeta segments and 13 reverse primers for TCR Jbeta segments was used. A multiplex PCR assay on genomic DNA amplified the CDR3 region of rearranged TCR beta genes. The amplified TCR beta libraries were sequenced on the Illumina HiSeq System as 87-base-pair reads. Per the source publication's procedure: A later analysis counted 65 million to 90 million unique TCR beta chains across the 700 or so repertoires, and approximately 11 million of these chains were shared by at least two donors. Raw reads were error-corrected and collapsed into unique sequences by a nearest-neighbor algorithm in which closely related sequences were merged to remove PCR and sequencing errors. Alignment of CDR3 sequences to IMGT reference sequences was used to assign V, D and J gene segments. For a sequence to be retained, a match of at least six nucleotides was required to both a V gene segment and a J gene segment. A rearrangement was called productive if the CDR3 had no stop codons and remained in frame with V and J, and every other rearrangement was called non-productive. CDR3 was defined by IMGT convention, running from the second conserved V-encoded cysteine to the conserved J-encoded phenylalanine. The earlier analysis of 587 of the donors excluded sequences that lacked an unambiguous match to a single V gene segment. In an earlier analysis of 587 of the donors, V segments were called functional above 56.7% productive rearrangements and were called segregating when the between-donor standard deviation exceeded 5%. To diagnose cytomegalovirus status from the catalog of TCR beta chain sequences, a statistical classification framework was built. A later analysis assigned V and J genes by comparing TCR nucleotide sequences with IMGT/GENE-DB human TR gene sequences. In a later analysis, CDR3 sequences and most-parsimonious VDJ recombination scenarios were assigned using the TCRdist pipeline. In a later analysis, each TCR beta chain was defined by its CDR3 amino acid sequence together with its V-gene family, and reads without a unique V-gene family were excluded. To address suspected cross-contamination and a sequencing artifact, a later analysis removed under 600 highly shared, low-generation-probability nucleotide sequences. For each public chain, a later analysis derived a clonal expansion index from normalized ranks of inferred template counts within each repertoire. A later analysis computed generation probabilities with a VDJ recombination model fitted to out-of-frame rearrangements, and checked the results against IGoR. In a later analysis, TCR-TCR, TCR-HLA and TCR-CMV co-occurrence was scored with hypergeometric tests, and a repertoire-size bias correction was applied to TCR pairs. To estimate false discovery rates, a later analysis permuted the HLA or CMV assignments 20 times. In a later analysis, co-occurring TCRs were grouped with DBSCAN, and TCRdist sequence similarity was added when clustering was performed within HLA-allele-positive subsets. Repertoires with fewer than 30,000 or more than 120,000 public chains were left out of co-occurrence clustering, as were five repertoires with anomalous nucleotide sharing. Here the immuneACCESS table is served through TCRdb, limited to in-frame sequences with V and J called. Missing clones are a known gap in these copies; in checked studies unresolved V genes cover under half, and the rest lacks a known reason. That table furnishes V, J and clone size, whereas the DNA furnished D and trimming. This sample comprises about 140,000 clones, 70% of them detected only once. The ten biggest clones cover 1.5% to 2% of the sample.

Study-wide findings and limitations: CMV serostatus was the only immune exposure information available for the cohort. A group of highly shared sequence variants was considered likely to be a technical artifact of the sequencing pipeline. A later analysis found that HLA-associated TCR beta chains were more clonally expanded and had lower generation probabilities than equally common non-associated chains. In both the original and validation cohorts, the classifier was reported to diagnose cytomegalovirus status with high specificity and sensitivity. Linkage disequilibrium might explain the correlated functional status among segregating V segments, but an unknown experimental factor could not be ruled out. According to a later analysis, TCR association rates differed among HLA loci, with DRB1 alleles showing the most associated TCRs and HLA-C alleles showing the fewest. The study listed 164 TCR beta chains as associated with cytomegalovirus. This cohort had only TCR beta chains sequenced, and the lack of alpha or paired-chain data limited which features could be detected. A further reported finding was that TCR beta sequences accurately predicted the HLA-A and HLA-B alleles for most subjects in the first cohort. Sequencing depth was assumed to be roughly uniform across donors in the presence/absence analyses, though that assumption may not hold. Some IMGT-functional V segments, including TRBV6-2 and TRBV6-3, could not be distinguished by the 87-base-pair reads and were therefore excluded. In a later analysis, several top co-occurrence clusters were reported to appear linked to parvovirus B19, influenza, CMV and Epstein-Barr virus. Fewer than 20 rarely observed V segments, including chromosome 9 orphons, were excluded from the earlier analysis of a few hundred of the donors because counts were too low. Most TCR sequences were seen in very few donors, while some public TCRs were found in many individuals. At a false discovery rate of 0.05, a later analysis linked around 17,000 TCR beta sequences to specific HLA alleles. Most CMV-associated TCR beta chains appeared to be HLA-restricted in a later analysis, and the HLA associations seemed to be driven largely by CMV exposure. According to a later genetic analysis, donors in an Asian-associated ancestry cluster had fewer N-insertions in productive TCRs than the approximately 710-donor mean. Broadly in line with IMGT annotations, most TCR beta V segments showed up in productive rearrangements about 87% or about 30% of the time in an earlier analysis of several hundred of the donors. The authors suggested that the approach could potentially be extended to other disease states and immunological phenotypes. Assigning TCR associations to individual alleles was difficult when HLA alleles, especially DR and DQ, strongly co-occurred. A later genetic analysis associated a missense DCLRE1C variant with V-gene and J-gene trimming of TCR beta chains, and an independent cohort replicated the association. A few of the identified cytomegalovirus-associated TCR beta chains were confirmed in vitro to be specific for cytomegalovirus antigens. HLA typing was unavailable for some donors at each locus, so association tests used only the typed subset.

CDR1 SNHLY and CDR2 FYNNEI are derived from the germline V gene. From its cysteine to its phenylalanine, the CDR3 spans 14 amino acids. The retained sequence is limited to the CDR3, 42 bases, with the frame set at the first base. The cohort was made up of 500 to 850 healthy bone marrow donors. At the time of sampling, every cohort member was nominally healthy, though immune exposures that went unrecorded were likely present. The donor was CMV seronegative and was included in the group of 352 seronegative cohort members. A peripheral blood sample was provided by each donor, and peripheral blood mononuclear cells were used for TCR beta sequencing. Genomic DNA extraction from the blood cell samples was performed with the Qiagen DNeasy Blood Extraction Kit. Regarding this clone: Its antigen is unknown. One end of the junction varies from germline; a read error may be responsible.

The sequence was collected from a woman aged 30 to 39 in good health and CMV-seronegative. Sequenced input: PBMCs. Rearrangement joined TRBV2 to TRBJ2-1, and TRBD2 aligns with 7 junction nucleotides. The encoded CDR3 is CASVREEIYTEQFF. In nucleotides, the sequence is TGTGCCAGCGTCCGGGAGGAGATCTACACTGAGCAGTTCTTC.